The entry that follows covers one T cell receptor (beta chain) sequence. Antigen: not known. The source of the sample is a study of T cells in Graves' hyperthyroidism and ophthalmopathy. The TCR beta CDR3 regions underwent amplification using RNA transcripts as the source. The TCR CDR3 was amplified in a first-round RT-PCR using the HTBI primer set. TCRdb independently ran MiXCR on the multiplex PCR reads; one entry per CDR3 protein. The data hold roughly 520,000 distinct CDR3 sequences, with 24% observed a single time. Whole-study results and caveats: Using 13 V-J features, a model discriminated ophthalmopathy from stable hyperthyroidism.

The sequencing sample was made of blood. This TCR was recovered from a woman aged 30 to 39 with Graves' ophthalmopathy.

The CDR3 reads CASSLLPDEQYF. CDR3 bases: TGTGCCAGCAGTTTGTTACCGGACGAGCAGTACTTC. This chain connects TRBV12-3 or TRBV12-4 to TRBJ2-7; D is unclear. The CDR3 is made up of 12 amino acids. V gave up 3 bases and J gave up 5 bases, with 8 bases separating them.